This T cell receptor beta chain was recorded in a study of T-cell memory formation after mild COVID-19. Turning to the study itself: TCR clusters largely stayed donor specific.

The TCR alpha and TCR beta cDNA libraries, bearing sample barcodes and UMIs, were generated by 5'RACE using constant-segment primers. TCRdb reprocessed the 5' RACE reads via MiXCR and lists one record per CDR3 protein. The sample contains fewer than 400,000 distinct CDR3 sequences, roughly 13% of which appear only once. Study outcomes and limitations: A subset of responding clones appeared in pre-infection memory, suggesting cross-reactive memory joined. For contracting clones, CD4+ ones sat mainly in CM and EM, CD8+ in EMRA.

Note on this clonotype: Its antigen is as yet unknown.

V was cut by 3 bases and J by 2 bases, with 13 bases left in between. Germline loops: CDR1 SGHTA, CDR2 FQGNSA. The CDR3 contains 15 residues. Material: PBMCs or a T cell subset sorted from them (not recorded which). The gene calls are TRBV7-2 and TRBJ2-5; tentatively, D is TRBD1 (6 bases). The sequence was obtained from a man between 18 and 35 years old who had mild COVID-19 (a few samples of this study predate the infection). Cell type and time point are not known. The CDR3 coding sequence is TGTGCCAGCAGCTTGGACAGACTTAATCAAGAGACCCAGTACTTC. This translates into CASSLDRLNQETQYF.